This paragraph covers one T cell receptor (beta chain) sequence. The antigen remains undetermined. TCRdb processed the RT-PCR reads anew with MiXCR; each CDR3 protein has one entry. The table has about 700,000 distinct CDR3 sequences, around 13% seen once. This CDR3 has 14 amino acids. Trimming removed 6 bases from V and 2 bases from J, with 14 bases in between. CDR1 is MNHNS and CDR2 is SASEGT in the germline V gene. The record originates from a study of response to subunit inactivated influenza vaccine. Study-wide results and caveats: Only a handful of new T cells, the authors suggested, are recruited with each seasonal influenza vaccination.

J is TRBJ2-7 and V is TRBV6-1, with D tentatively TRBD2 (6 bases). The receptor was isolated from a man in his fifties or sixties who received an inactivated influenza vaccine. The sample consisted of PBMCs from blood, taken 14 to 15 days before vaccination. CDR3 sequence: CASSKTGDPYEQYF. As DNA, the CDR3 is TGTGCCAGCAGCAAGACGGGGGACCCCTACGAGCAGTACTTC.